The 15 T cell receptor beta chains below come from one sample, sequenced in a study of brain T cells in children with intractable seizures (dated by TCRdb to 2020 to 2023). Explained via the paper, the time point label denotes: resected brain tissue, or blood drawn just prior to surgery. The receptor library was made with the immunoSEQ multiplex PCR assay. This immuneACCESS table, as held by TCRdb, lists in-frame sequences with V and J called but not all clones. Of the missing ones, under half trace to an unresolved V gene in checked studies; the others have no known cause. The sample data list tens of thousands of clones, and roughly 91% of these were observed just once. The ten largest clonotypes hold roughly 1.5% of the sample. The sample consisted of peripheral blood, taken at surgery. These receptors all come from a boy less than two years old with tuberous sclerosis and intractable seizures.

V usage is TRBV9 and J usage is TRBJ2-7; TRBD2 aligns across 7 bases. Per germline, CDR1 SGDLS and CDR2 YYNGEE. V lost 3 bases and J lost 1; bases outside the gene matches: 7. This CDR3 is built from 15 residues. The CDR3 nucleotides are TGTGCCAGCAGCGCTGGACTAGGCTTTTCCTACGAGCAGTACTTC. Amino acids: CASSAGLGFSYEQYF. The full variable domain, its missing parts supplied by reference TRBV9 and TRBJ2-7, is DSGVTQTPKHLITATGQRVTLRCSPRSGDLSVYWYQQSLDQGLQFLIQYYNGEERAKGNILERFSAQQFPDLHSELNLSSLELGDSALYFCASSAGLGFSYEQYFGPGTRLTVT.

This chain connects TRBV14 to TRBJ2-3, with 8 positions matching TRBD1. Per the germline V gene, CDR1 is SGHDN and CDR2 is FVKESK. The V segment lost 0 bases and the J segment 0 bases; nucleotides outside the gene matches: 5. The CDR3 has 17 amino acids. CDR3 protein: CASSQDLWTGSTDTQYF. CDR3 DNA: TGTGCCAGCAGCCAAGATCTGTGGACAGGGAGCACAGATACGCAGTATTTT.

The chain is built from TRBV21-1 and TRBJ1-2; TRBD1, the D gene given by the table, was not confirmed from the DNA. TRBV21-1 is deemed a pseudogene. CDR3 length equals 14 residues. The CDR3 here is CASKNPSPQKNYTF. In DNA, the CDR3 is TGTGCCAGCAAAAATCCCTCCCCACAAAAAAACTACACCTTC.

The chain links TRBV27 to TRBJ1-2; the D gene is possibly TRBD1 (6 bases). The V and J ends lost 2 bases and 6 bases respectively, with 16 bases between them. Germline V lookup: CDR1 MNHEY, CDR2 SMNVEV (reference sequence). The CDR3 length is 15 residues. CDR3 residues: CASSLEGGTLHGYTF. CDR3 sequence (DNA): TGTGCCAGCAGTTTAGAAGGGGGGACGCTTCATGGCTACACCTTC.

This chain uses TRBV10-2 with TRBJ2-7; D is undetermined. V dropped 1 base and J dropped 4 bases, with 2 bases sitting between them. The CDR3 consists of 11 residues. The germline gives CDR1 WSHSY, CDR2 SAAADI. The CDR3 DNA reads as TGCGCCAGCAGTGAGTTATACGAGCAGTACTTC. Amino acids: CASSELYEQYF.

The chain links TRBV28 to TRBJ2-7; no reliable D call. The CDR3 length is 13 residues. CDR1 is MDHEN and CDR2 is SYDVKM in the germline V gene. V dropped 2 bases and J dropped 3 bases, with 8 bases sitting between them. The DNA of the CDR3 is TGTGCCAGCAGTTTACCAGAGAACTACGAGCAGTACTTC. Encoded protein: CASSLPENYEQYF.

J is TRBJ2-7 and V is TRBV6-2 or TRBV6-3; D is unclear. The CDR3 runs 12 residues. Germline V gene data show CDR1 as MNHEY and CDR2 as SVGEGT. V was cut by 3 bases and J by 6 bases, with 9 bases left in between. Here the CDR3 reads CASSYIGREQYF. The CDR3, as DNA: TGTGCCAGCAGTTATATCGGCCGCGAGCAGTACTTC.

V usage is TRBV19 and J usage is TRBJ2-7; D possibly matches TRBD1 or TRBD2 (6 bases each). This CDR3 region has 13 residues. CDR1 is LNHDA and CDR2 is SQIVND in the germline V gene (reference sequence). Trimming took off 5 bases at V and 3 bases at J, with 11 bases between the two ends. CDR3 in amino acids: CASSAGDFYEQYF. The CDR3 region has the DNA TGTGCCAGTAGTGCAGGGGACTTCTACGAGCAGTACTTC.

V gene TRBV3-1 (or the pseudogene TRBV3-2) combines with J gene TRBJ2-2; 8 nucleotides match TRBD1. CDR1 and CDR2 (germline): LGHDT, YNNKEL (reference sequence). The J segment lost 5 bases and the V segment lost 2 bases, leaving 4 bases of the junction unmatched. The CDR3 has 15 residues. Written as DNA, the CDR3 is TGTGCCAGCAGCCAACAGGGGGCGAGGACCGGGGAGCTGTTTTTT. It translates to CASSQQGARTGELFF.

The chain carries TRBV5-3 and TRBJ1-2, with 8 bases lining up with TRBD1. TRBV5-3 is filed as an ORF, its function uncertain. Germline trimming cut 5 bases from V and 5 bases from J; bases unmatched to any gene: 11. The CDR3 spans 15 residues. Written as DNA, the CDR3 is TGTGCCAGAAGAGGGTGGACAGGGAAGGGGTATGGCTACACCTTC. As protein: CARRGWTGKGYGYTF.

The rearrangement links TRBV7-9 to TRBJ1-2; no firm D call. CDR3 length equals 18 residues. Trimming cost V 2 bases and J 5 bases, with 24 bases left between them. Germline V gene lookup returns CDR1 SEHNR and CDR2 FQNEAQ (reference sequence). The CDR3 DNA reads TGTGCCAGCAGCTTAAAGGCCGGGTTCACAGCGGCGGGGTATGGCTACACCTTC. This gives the protein CASSLKAGFTAAGYGYTF. Together with reference TRBV7-9 and TRBJ1-2, the CDR3 gives the full variable domain: DTGVSQNPRHKITKRGQNVTFRCDPISEHNRLYWYRQTLGQGPEFLTYFQNEAQLEKSRLLSDRFSAERPKGSFSTLEIQRTEQGDSAMYLCASSLKAGFTAAGYGYTFGSGTRLTVV.

The J gene is TRBJ2-2, the V gene TRBV12-3 or TRBV12-4, with D possibly TRBD2 on 6 matching bases. The CDR3 consists of 13 residues. Between the trimmed V and J ends, which lost 3 bases and 7 bases, there was a span of 9 bases. This chain's CDR3 is CASSFGGLGELFF. The CDR3 DNA reads TGTGCCAGCAGTTTCGGAGGGCTCGGGGAGCTGTTTTTT.

The V and J genes are TRBV7-3 and TRBJ2-7, with TRBD2 matching over 9 bases. The length of the CDR3 is 17 residues. Germline loops: CDR1 SGHTA, CDR2 FQGTGA. The J segment lost 3 bases and the V segment lost 5 bases, leaving 14 bases of the junction unmatched. CDR3 amino acids: CASSLAGGTGSLYEQYF. The CDR3 coding sequence is TGTGCCAGCAGCCTGGCGGGGGGGACCGGATCCCTCTACGAGCAGTACTTC.

The chain couples TRBV30 to TRBJ1-1; D gene ambiguous. V lost 7 bases and J 7 bases, leaving 19 bases between the germline ends. CDR1 is GTSNPN, CDR2 SVGIG, per germline (reference sequence). The CDR3 totals 13 residues. The chain's CDR3 is CAYLLPYKIEAFF. The DNA of the CDR3 is TGTGCCTATCTACTTCCTTACAAGATTGAAGCTTTCTTT. The full variable domain, completed using reference TRBV30 and TRBJ1-1, is SQTIHQWPATLVQPVGSPLSLECTVEGTSNPNLYWYRQAAGRGLQLLFYSVGIGQISSEVPQNLSASRPQDRQFILSSKKLLLSDSGFYLCAYLLPYKIEAFFGQGTRLTVV.

The chain employs TRBV19 and TRBJ2-7, with D tentatively TRBD2 (6 bases). Trimming removed 4 bases from V and 3 bases from J, with 16 bases in between. CDR1 is LNHDA, CDR2 SQIVND, per germline (reference sequence). The CDR3 covers 15 residues. The CDR3 loop is CASSKEGTTLYEQYF. The CDR3 DNA sequence: TGTGCCAGTAGTAAGGAGGGGACGACTCTCTACGAGCAGTACTTC.